The rows below give T cell receptor beta chains drawn from one sample of a study of T cell repertoires in cytomegalovirus infection. The antigens of these receptors remain unknown. MiXCR, run by TCRdb on the reads, gives a single entry per CDR3 protein. The sample consists of approximately 1,000,000 distinct CDR3 sequences, around 32% of them appearing once. This specimen consisted of cultured CD8+ T cells from PBMCs, obtained from culture after CMV antigen stimulation. The source of these receptors is a human donor in good health (CMV status not recorded). Some clones in this sample may be carry-over from other donors' samples. Both conserved end residues are part of each CDR3. Each record gives: clone size, V gene, CDR3 protein. Clone size, where shown, is once, few, many, or a class for clones that have expanded.

clone size: -
V gene: TRBV12-3/TRBV12-4
CDR3 protein: CASSPYPLPGYF

clone size: many
V gene: TRBV12-3/TRBV12-4
CDR3 protein: CASSLLPTGYGYTF

clone size: -
V gene: TRBV7-9
CDR3 protein: CASSAGLAGNDEQFF

clone size: few
V gene: TRBV27
CDR3 protein: CASSPDGDYAYNEQFF

clone size: many
V gene: TRBV7-6
CDR3 protein: CASSQRAGSQETQYF

clone size: few
V gene: TRBV6-1
CDR3 protein: CASPPSYEQYF

clone size: -
V gene: TRBV4-1
CDR3 protein: CASSQYWGLASLNEQFF

clone size: few
V gene: TRBV24-1
CDR3 protein: CATSDYHRGPSTDTQYF

clone size: -
V gene: TRBV4-2
CDR3 protein: CASSQVGGLNGYTF

clone size: -
V gene: TRBV2
CDR3 protein: CASSDPGQGYEQYF

clone size: few
V gene: TRBV19
CDR3 protein: CASSRGTVTEAFF

clone size: few
V gene: TRBV28
CDR3 protein: CASRKRTEYNEQFF

clone size: -
V gene: TRBV12-3/TRBV12-4
CDR3 protein: CASSLNGLNTGELFF

clone size: few
V gene: TRBV6-2/TRBV6-3
CDR3 protein: CASSGQGPLQHTQYF

clone size: -
V gene: TRBV2
CDR3 protein: CASRALQGNYNEQFF

clone size: few
V gene: TRBV2
CDR3 protein: CAGRGNEKLFF

clone size: -
V gene: TRBV13
CDR3 protein: CASLRRGNSYNSPLHF

clone size: -
V gene: TRBV4-1
CDR3 protein: CASSHIQGAPVETQYF

clone size: few
V gene: TRBV2
CDR3 protein: CASSPPLGQGTYEQYF

clone size: many
V gene: TRBV27
CDR3 protein: CASSFYGQAFF

clone size: few
V gene: TRBV4-1
CDR3 protein: CASSRDRGLSYEQYF

clone size: -
V gene: TRBV19
CDR3 protein: CASSKGTRGQETQYF